The next 29 T cell receptor beta chains were all read from a single sample in a study of shared clonotypes between healthy human individuals. Naive CD8 cells comprised CD45RO-negative, CCR7-positively selected cells, excluding terminally differentiated effector memory CD45RA+ cells. TCRdb's copy holds only in-frame clones and misses some; the assay was immunoSEQ multiplex PCR. The profile covers about 650,000 clones, with nearly 97% appearing a single time and 0.085% to 0.11% taken by the ten largest. Material for sequencing was naive CD8+ T cells sorted from blood. These receptors came from a woman aged 25 to 39 in good health.

V usage is TRBV13 and J usage is TRBJ2-7, with 8 bases that match TRBD2. CDR1 and CDR2 (germline): PRHDT, FYEKMQ (reference sequence). The CDR3 consists of 14 residues. Losses at the gene ends were 5 bases for V and 1 base for J; bases not matched to a gene: 4. The CDR3 sequence is CASSPPSGSYEQYF. DNA of the CDR3: TGTGCCAGCAGCCCTCCTAGCGGGTCCTACGAGCAGTACTTC. Drawing the rest from reference TRBV13 and TRBJ2-7, the complete variable domain is AAGVIQSPRHLIKEKRETATLKCYPIPRHDTVYWYQQGPGQDPQFLISFYEKMQSDKGSIPDRFSAQQFSDYHSELNMSSLELGDSALYFCASSPPSGSYEQYFGPGTRLTVT.

The rearrangement uses TRBV28 and TRBJ2-1; D possibly corresponds to TRBD2 (5 bases). The CDR3 is 13 residues long. V was trimmed by 5 bases and J by 8 bases, leaving 13 bases between them. Germline V gene sequence: CDR1 MDHEN, CDR2 SYDVKM. The CDR3: CASSRWAGDEQFF. CDR3 sequence (DNA): TGTGCCAGCAGTCGCTGGGCGGGCGATGAGCAGTTCTTC.

The chain combines TRBV7-8 with TRBJ2-1, with D uncertain. Trimming shortened V by 2 bases and J by 3 bases, and 11 bases separated the two germline ends. In germline, CDR1 is SGHVS, CDR2 FQNEAQ. This CDR3 has 15 residues. CDR3 loop: CASSLKENLYNEQFF. The CDR3 bases are TGTGCCAGCAGCTTAAAGGAAAACCTCTACAATGAGCAGTTCTTC.

About this clone itself: Other DNA sequences in this sample translate to the same CDR3. The V call is TRBV7-8, the J call TRBJ2-5, with TRBD1 matching 7 bases. The CDR3 extends over 14 amino acids. CDR1 and CDR2 from the germline V gene are SGHVS and FQNEAQ. V was clipped by 5 bases and J by 1 base; unmatched bases: 4. This CDR3 is CASSARDSQETQYF. CDR3 nucleotide sequence: TGTGCCAGCAGCGCCCGGGACAGCCAAGAGACCCAGTACTTC. Variable domain in full (rest from reference TRBV7-8 and TRBJ2-5): GAGVSQSPRYKVAKRGQDVALRCDPISGHVSLFWYQQALGQGPEFLTYFQNEAQLDKSGLPSDRFFAERPEGSVSTLKIQRTQQEDSAVYLCASSARDSQETQYFGPGTRLLVL.

The chain recombines TRBV5-1 with TRBJ2-7, with D tentatively TRBD1 or TRBD2 (5 bases each). CDR1 and CDR2 from the germline V gene are SGHRS and YFSETQ. V lost 0 bases, J lost 8 bases, and 12 bases lay in between. The CDR3 extends over 13 amino acids. This chain's CDR3 is CASSLARDLKQYF. CDR3 DNA sequence: TGCGCCAGCAGCTTGGCGAGGGACCTAAAGCAGTACTTC.

The count of this clone is one. The chain combines TRBV10-1 with TRBJ2-5; tentative D call: TRBD1 (5 bases). This CDR3 comprises 15 residues. Trimming stripped 0 bases from V and 4 bases from J, with 12 bases between. CDR1 and CDR2 (germline): WNHNN, SYGVQD (reference sequence). CDR3 protein: CASSESQGGRETQYF. The CDR3 coding sequence is TGCGCCAGCAGTGAGTCCCAGGGTGGGCGAGAGACCCAGTACTTC.

The count of this clone is one. V and J are TRBV16 and TRBJ2-2, with 13 bases identical to TRBD2. Germline-derived CDR1 and CDR2 are KGHSY and FQNENV. The CDR3 length is 19 residues. V was pared by 2 bases and J by 7 bases, with 13 bases of the junction left unmatched. The CDR3 spells CASSQGLAGVRDRVGELFF. The CDR3 nucleotides are TGTGCCAGCAGCCAAGGACTAGCGGGAGTCCGCGATCGGGTCGGGGAGCTGTTTTTT.

This chain uses TRBV4-1 with TRBJ2-1, with D perhaps matching TRBD2 (6 bases). Germline CDR1 reads MGHRA; CDR2 reads YSYEKL. V dropped 1 base and J dropped 7 bases, with 14 bases sitting between them. The CDR3 sequence is 15 residues long. The CDR3 sequence: CASSQVLAKRNEQFF. DNA for the CDR3: TGCGCCAGCAGCCAAGTCCTAGCGAAGAGGAATGAGCAGTTCTTC.

The genes are TRBV5-1 and TRBJ2-7, with 13 nucleotides matching TRBD2. The CDR3 consists of 15 residues. Trimming cost V 3 bases and J 3 bases; bases outside gene matches: 3. Germline V CDR1 and CDR2: SGHRS, YFSETQ. In nucleotides, the CDR3 is TGCGCCAGCAGCTGGACTAGCGGGAGTATCTACGAGCAGTACTTC. It translates to CASSWTSGSIYEQYF.

Note on this clone: Additional DNA sequences in this sample encode the identical CDR3. V gene TRBV9 combines with J gene TRBJ2-3; D not certain. Germline V CDR1 and CDR2: SGDLS, YYNGEE. The CDR3 consists of 14 residues. V was shortened by 0 bases and J by 3 bases, with 8 bases between the two germline ends. The CDR3 region is CASSVGGSTDTQYF. The CDR3, as DNA: TGTGCCAGCAGCGTAGGAGGCAGTACAGATACGCAGTATTTT.

V is TRBV28 and J is TRBJ1-1; 9 bases match TRBD1. With 7 bases clipped from V and 3 bases from J, the junction kept 6 bases outside the gene matches. The CDR3 is 14 residues long. Germline-derived CDR1 and CDR2 are MDHEN and SYDVKM. This chain's CDR3 is CASNPGQGYTEAFF. CDR3 coding DNA: TGTGCCAGCAATCCGGGACAGGGCTACACTGAAGCTTTCTTT.

CDR3 residues: CASSLGLAMDEQFF. In DNA form, the CDR3 reads TGTGCCAGCAGTCTCGGACTAGCTATGGATGAGCAGTTCTTC. The J gene is TRBJ2-1, the V gene TRBV6-6; 8 bases align to TRBD2. V lost 5 bases and J lost 8; bases outside the gene matches: 8. Germline lookup yields CDR1 MNHNY and CDR2 SVGAGI (reference sequence). The CDR3 is 14 amino acids.

This clone was detected only once. The V call is TRBV5-1, the J call TRBJ1-4; 9 bases fit TRBD1. Per germline, CDR1 SGHRS and CDR2 YFSETQ. CDR3 length equals 14 residues. Unmatched junction bases numbered 5, after V lost 3 bases and J lost 8 bases. CDR3 protein: CASSSGQGDEKLFF. CDR3 DNA: TGCGCCAGCAGCTCGGGACAGGGAGACGAAAAACTGTTTTTT. Based on the CDR3 plus reference TRBV5-1 and TRBJ1-4, the full variable domain is KAGVTQTPRYLIKTRGQQVTLSCSPISGHRSVSWYQQTPGQGLQFLFEYFSETQRNKGNFPGRFSGRQFSNSRSEMNVSTLELGDSALYLCASSSGQGDEKLFFGSGTQLSVL.

The chain links TRBV28 to TRBJ2-5, with 8 bases matching TRBD1. Germline loops: CDR1 MDHEN, CDR2 SYDVKM. The trim removed 4 bases at V and 0 bases at J, leaving 1 base unmatched. CDR3 length: 14 amino acids. The CDR3 DNA is TGTGCCAGCAGTTGGACAGGGTACCAAGAGACCCAGTACTTC. Protein: CASSWTGYQETQYF.

This chain links TRBV4-1 with TRBJ2-5; D tentatively reads TRBD1 or TRBD2 (5 bases each). The V and J ends lost 1 base and 5 bases respectively, with 17 bases between them. Germline lookup yields CDR1 MGHRA and CDR2 YSYEKL. The CDR3 is 16 amino acids. The CDR3 nucleotides read TGCGCCAGCAGCCAAGCCTTAGCCGGGGCCGGGGAGACCCAGTACTTC. The encoded protein is CASSQALAGAGETQYF.

The CDR3 region has the DNA TGTGCCAGCAGCCCTCATTGGAGCTCCTACAATGAGCAGTTCTTC. Translated, it gives CASSPHWSSYNEQFF. The chain uses TRBV9 and TRBJ2-1; D remains unclear. The germline CDR1 and CDR2 sequences are SGDLS and YYNGEE. The CDR3 spans 15 residues. V dropped 4 bases and J dropped 0 bases, with 11 bases sitting between them.

J is TRBJ1-2 and V is TRBV29-1; D remains unclear. V dropped 5 bases and J dropped 8 bases, with 15 bases sitting between them. The CDR3 has 12 amino acids. The germline CDR1 and CDR2 sequences are SQVTM and ANQGSEA. CDR3 DNA sequence: TGCAGCGTTCACTCGCGCTTCGGAGGCTACACCTTC. Amino acid sequence: CSVHSRFGGYTF.

This clone has just one count. The chain combines TRBV10-3 with TRBJ2-1; D is possibly TRBD1 (5 bases). The CDR3 length is 14 residues. Germline V gene data show CDR1 as ENHRY and CDR2 as SYGVKD. V lost 3 bases and J lost 4, with 10 bases in between. CDR3 bases: TGTGCCATCAGTGAACCACAGGAGTACAATGAGCAGTTCTTC. Translating gives CAISEPQEYNEQFF.

This chain joins TRBV11-2 and TRBJ2-1, with D possibly being TRBD2 (5 bases). The germline V and J ends were trimmed by 6 bases and 5 bases, with 8 bases remaining between them. The CDR3 length is 12 residues. The germline V gene has CDR1 SGHAT and CDR2 FQNNGV. Here the CDR3 reads CASSGLHNEQFF. The CDR3 nucleotides read TGTGCCAGCAGTGGACTTCACAATGAGCAGTTCTTC. The whole variable domain, filled in from reference TRBV11-2 and TRBJ2-1, reads EAGVAQSPRYKIIEKRQSVAFWCNPISGHATLYWYQQILGQGPKLLIQFQNNGVVDDSQLPKDRFSAERLKGVDSTLKIQPAKLEDSAVYLCASSGLHNEQFFGPGTRLTVL.

The chain joins TRBV19 to TRBJ2-7; no clear D gene. CDR1 and CDR2 from the germline V gene are LNHDA and SQIVND (reference sequence). This CDR3 spans 13 amino acids. V was shortened by 5 bases and J by 0 bases, with 8 bases between the two germline ends. The CDR3 nucleotides are TGTGCCAGTAGTTTAAGTCTCTCCTACGAGCAGTACTTC. Translation gives CASSLSLSYEQYF. Combining the CDR3 with reference TRBV19 and TRBJ2-7 gives the whole variable domain DGGITQSPKYLFRKEGQNVTLSCEQNLNHDAMYWYRQDPGQGLRLIYYSQIVNDFQKGDIAEGYSVSREKKESFPLTVTSAQKNPTAFYLCASSLSLSYEQYFGPGTRLTVT.

The rearrangement uses TRBV25-1 and TRBJ1-2; D remains ambiguous. The V gene lost 5 bases and the J gene lost 7 bases, with 11 bases spanning the gap. Germline CDR1 and CDR2: MGHDK and SYGVNS. The CDR3 contains 12 residues. This chain's CDR3 is CASSQPLVGYTF. The DNA for the CDR3 is TGTGCCAGCAGTCAACCCCTGGTTGGCTACACCTTC.

The chain links TRBV7-6 to TRBJ1-5; 7 nucleotides align to TRBD1. V dropped 2 bases and J dropped 7; count of bases not matched to a gene: 5. The CDR3 consists of 14 residues. CDR1 and CDR2 (germline): SGHVS, FNYEAQ. CDR3: CASSLSEGAQPQHF. CDR3 nucleotide sequence: TGTGCCAGCAGCTTATCGGAGGGGGCCCAGCCCCAGCATTTT.

With regard to this clone: The junction does not match germline at one end; this may be a read error. This rearrangement joins TRBV13 to TRBJ2-5; D gene uncertain. Germline values: CDR1 PRHDT, CDR2 FYEKMQ (reference sequence). The CDR3 is 16 residues long. CDR3 protein: CASNLSVRGEQETQYF. The CDR3 coding sequence is TGTGCCAGCAACTTATCTGTAAGAGGAGAACAAGAGACCCAGTACTTC.

The chain links TRBV15 to TRBJ2-2; 10 nucleotides align to TRBD2. CDR1 LNHNV and CDR2 YYDKDF come from the germline V gene (reference sequence). The CDR3 spans 17 residues. V trimming: 1 base; J trimming: 1 base; junction bases outside the gene matches: 3. The CDR3 sequence is CATSRGRTSGNTGELFF. DNA of the CDR3: TGTGCCACCAGCAGAGGTCGGACTAGCGGGAACACCGGGGAGCTGTTTTTT. Full variable domain (outside the CDR3, taken from reference TRBV15 and TRBJ2-2): DAMVIQNPRYQVTQFGKPVTLSCSQTLNHNVMYWYQQKSSQAPKLLFHYYDKDFNNEADTPDNFQSRRPNTSFCFLDIRSPGLGDTAMYLCATSRGRTSGNTGELFFGEGSRLTVL.

V is TRBV5-6 and J is TRBJ1-2; D might be TRBD1 (6 bases). CDR1 SGHDT and CDR2 YYEEEE come from the germline V gene. The CDR3 runs 13 residues. V dropped 5 bases and J dropped 4 bases, with 12 bases sitting between them. CDR3 protein: CASRTTGIYGYTF. The CDR3 DNA reads TGTGCCAGCAGAACGACAGGTATCTATGGCTACACCTTC.

The chain is built from TRBV27 and TRBJ2-7; unclear D gene. V gave up 5 bases and J gave up 0 bases, with 8 bases separating them. From germline, CDR1 is MNHEY and CDR2 SMNVEV (reference sequence). The CDR3 sequence is 13 residues long. The CDR3 DNA reads as TGTGCCAGCAGTCCCTATCCCTCCTACGAGCAGTACTTC. Translated: CASSPYPSYEQYF.

This clone was seen more than once but under ten times. The rearrangement joins TRBV5-1 to TRBJ1-1; D might be TRBD1 (6 bases). V lost 3 bases, J lost 8 bases, and 14 bases lay in between. CDR1 is SGHRS, CDR2 YFSETQ, per germline. This CDR3 has 13 residues. Written as DNA, the CDR3 is TGCGCCAGCAGCTCGGACCGGGGGCTCGAAGCTTTCTTT. Translating it yields CASSSDRGLEAFF.

V gene TRBV9 combines with J gene TRBJ2-7; D ambiguous. V lost 2 bases to trimming and J lost 5 bases, with 8 bases between them. This CDR3 is built from 12 residues. Germline V gene lookup returns CDR1 SGDLS and CDR2 YYNGEE. The DNA of the CDR3 is TGTGCCAGCAGCGTCAATTCCAACGAGCAGTACTTC. This gives the protein CASSVNSNEQYF.

V gene TRBV19 combines with J gene TRBJ1-5, with a possible D match to TRBD1 (5 bases). The germline V gene has CDR1 LNHDA and CDR2 SQIVND (reference sequence). The V and J ends lost 8 bases and 4 bases respectively, with 15 bases between them. The CDR3 totals 14 residues. The DNA for the CDR3 is TGTGCCAGTCTATCAGGGATCGTTAATCAGCCCCAGCATTTT. Its translation: CASLSGIVNQPQHF.